This TCR beta chain was profiled in a study of cytomegalovirus exposure and HLA in healthy donors. A multiplex PCR was run with 60 Vbeta primers and 13 Jbeta primers. TCRdb's table, derived via immunoSEQ multiplex PCR, lists solely in-frame clones and lacks some. Found here are about 190,000 clones, 60% to 80% of them singletons; the top ten hold roughly 2%. As regards this clone: The antigen is unknown.

Study results and caveats: Later genetic work tied a missense DCLRE1C variant to beta-chain V and J trimming. Several of the most significant clusters appeared, in a later analysis, to be linked to common viral pathogens. Using the classifier, cytomegalovirus status was reportedly diagnosed with high specificity and sensitivity. Being productive about 90% or about 30% of the time was typical of most TCR beta V segments in an earlier analysis.

The sequence derives from a woman aged 30 to 39 in good health and CMV-seropositive. Input material: PBMCs.

The CDR3, as DNA: TGTGCCAGCAGCCCAGCGGGCAGAAACTTCCAAGAGACCCAGTACTTC. Its protein is CASSPAGRNFQETQYF. This chain joins TRBV7-2 and TRBJ2-5; maybe TRBD2 (6 bases). The germline gives CDR1 SGHTA, CDR2 FQGNSA. The germline V and J ends were trimmed by 5 bases and 1 base, with 17 bases remaining between them. The CDR3 is 16 amino acids.